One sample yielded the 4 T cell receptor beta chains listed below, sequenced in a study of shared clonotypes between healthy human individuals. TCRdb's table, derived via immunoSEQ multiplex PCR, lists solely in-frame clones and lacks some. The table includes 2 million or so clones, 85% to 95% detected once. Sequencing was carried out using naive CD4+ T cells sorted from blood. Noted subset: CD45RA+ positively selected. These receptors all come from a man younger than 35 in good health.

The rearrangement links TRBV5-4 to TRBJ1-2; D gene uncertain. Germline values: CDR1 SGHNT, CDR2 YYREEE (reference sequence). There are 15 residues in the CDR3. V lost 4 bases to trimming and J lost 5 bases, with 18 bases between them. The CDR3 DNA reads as TGTGCCAGCAGCCGCCCCGGGGTCACCCTTTATGGCTACACCTTC. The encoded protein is CASSRPGVTLYGYTF.

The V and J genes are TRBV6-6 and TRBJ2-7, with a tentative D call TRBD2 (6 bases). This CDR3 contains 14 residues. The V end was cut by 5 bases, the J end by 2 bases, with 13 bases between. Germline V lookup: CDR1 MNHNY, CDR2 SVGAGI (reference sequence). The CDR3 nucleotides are TGTGCCAGCAGTGCGGGACTTACTCCCTACGAGCAGTACTTC. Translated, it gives CASSAGLTPYEQYF.

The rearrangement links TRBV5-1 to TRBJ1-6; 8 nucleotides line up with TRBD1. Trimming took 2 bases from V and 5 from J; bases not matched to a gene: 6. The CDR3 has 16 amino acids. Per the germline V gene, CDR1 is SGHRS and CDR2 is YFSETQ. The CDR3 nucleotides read TGCGCCAGCAGCTTAGTAGGACAGGGTGATAATTCACCCCTCCACTTT. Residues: CASSLVGQGDNSPLHF.

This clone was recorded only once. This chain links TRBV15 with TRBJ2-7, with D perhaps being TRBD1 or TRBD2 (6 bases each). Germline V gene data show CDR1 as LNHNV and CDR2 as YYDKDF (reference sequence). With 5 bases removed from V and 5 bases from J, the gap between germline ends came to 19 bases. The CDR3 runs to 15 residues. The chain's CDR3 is CATSPDGGSLDEQYF. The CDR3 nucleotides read TGTGCCACCAGCCCTGACGGGGGCTCCCTCGACGAGCAGTACTTC.